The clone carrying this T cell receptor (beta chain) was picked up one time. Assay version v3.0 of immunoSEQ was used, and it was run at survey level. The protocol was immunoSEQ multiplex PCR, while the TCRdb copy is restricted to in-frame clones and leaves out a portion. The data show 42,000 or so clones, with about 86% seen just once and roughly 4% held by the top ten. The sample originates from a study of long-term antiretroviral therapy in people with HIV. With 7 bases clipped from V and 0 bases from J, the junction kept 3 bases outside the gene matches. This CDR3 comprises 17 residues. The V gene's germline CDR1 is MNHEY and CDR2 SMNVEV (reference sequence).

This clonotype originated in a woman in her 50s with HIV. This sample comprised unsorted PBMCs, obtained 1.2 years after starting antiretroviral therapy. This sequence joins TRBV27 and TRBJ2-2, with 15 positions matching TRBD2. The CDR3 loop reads CASKRTSGGANTGELFF. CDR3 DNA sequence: TGTGCCAGCAAGAGGACTAGCGGGGGGGCGAACACCGGGGAGCTGTTTTTT.